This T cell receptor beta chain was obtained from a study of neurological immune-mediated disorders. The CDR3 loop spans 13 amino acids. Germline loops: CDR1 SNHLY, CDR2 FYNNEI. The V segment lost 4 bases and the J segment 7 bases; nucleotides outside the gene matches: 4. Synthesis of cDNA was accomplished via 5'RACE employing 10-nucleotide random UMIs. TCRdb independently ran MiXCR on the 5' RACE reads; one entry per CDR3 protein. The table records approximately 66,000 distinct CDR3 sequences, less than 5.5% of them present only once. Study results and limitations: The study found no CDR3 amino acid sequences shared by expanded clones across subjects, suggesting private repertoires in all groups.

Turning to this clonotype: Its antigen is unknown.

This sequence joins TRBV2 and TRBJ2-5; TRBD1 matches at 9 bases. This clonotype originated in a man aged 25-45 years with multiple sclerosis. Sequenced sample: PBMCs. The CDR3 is CASSGTGAVTQYF. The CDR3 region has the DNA TGTGCCAGCAGTGGGACAGGGGCCGTGACCCAGTACTTC. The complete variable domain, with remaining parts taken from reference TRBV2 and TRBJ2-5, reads EPEVTQTPSHQVTQMGQEVILRCVPISNHLYFYWYRQILGQKVEFLVSFYNNEISEKSEIFDDQFSVERPDGSNFTLKIRSTKLEDSAMYFCASSGTGAVTQYFGPGTRLLVL.